A selection of T cell receptor beta chains follows, all from one sample in a study of human versus mouse CDR3 diversity and MHC coevolution. Some clones are missing from TCRdb's copy, which holds only in-frame ones; the method was immunoSEQ multiplex PCR. The table lists about 77,000 clones, 80% to 95% of them singletons. Sequencing was carried out using naive CD4+ T cells from blood. All receptors come from a person between 25 and 70 years old in good health. Both conserved end residues are part of each CDR3. The D gene is left open where the match is weak. The size entry is marked missing in some rows and otherwise reads once, few, many or a size class.

J gene	V gene	clone size	D gene	CDR3 protein	CDR3 DNA
TRBJ1-3	TRBV10-2	few	.	CASSGADLLSGNTIYF	TGCGCCAGCAGTGGAGCAGACTTACTCTCTGGAAACACCATATATTTT
TRBJ2-1	TRBV7-9	.	TRBD2	CASSLGTSGSNEQFF	TGTGCCAGCAGCCTCGGGACTAGCGGGAGTAATGAGCAGTTCTTC
TRBJ1-6	TRBV5-1	.	TRBD1	CASSLQGLNSPLHF	TGCGCCAGCAGCTTACAGGGGCTCAATTCACCCCTCCACTTT
TRBJ2-1	TRBV5-1	.	TRBD2	CASSGTSGHNEQFF	TGCGCCAGCTCCGGGACTAGCGGTCACAATGAGCAGTTCTTC
TRBJ2-2	TRBV2	.	.	CASRQSRVSGRTGELFF	TGTGCCAGCAGGCAGTCGAGGGTCAGCGGTCGAACCGGGGAGCTGTTTTTT
TRBJ2-3	TRBV6-6	.	.	CASSYRLADTQYF	TGTGCCAGCAGTTACAGACTAGCAGATACGCAGTATTTT
TRBJ2-1	TRBV5-1	.	TRBD2	CASSLVAGGPGEQFF	TGCGCCAGCAGCTTGGTAGCGGGGGGGCCGGGTGAGCAGTTCTTC
TRBJ2-1	TRBV19	.	TRBD2	CASSRASGGFEQFF	TGTGCCAGTAGTAGGGCTAGCGGGGGATTTGAGCAGTTCTTC
TRBJ2-3	TRBV29-1	.	.	CSVEDREISTDTQYF	TGCAGCGTTGAAGATCGCGAGATAAGCACAGATACGCAGTATTTT
TRBJ1-5	TRBV10-3	few	.	CAISQGQELPQHF	TGTGCCATCAGTCAGGGCCAGGAACTGCCCCAGCATTTT
TRBJ2-1	TRBV5-1	.	.	CASSFDSSSYNEQFF	TGCGCCAGCAGCTTCGACAGCAGCTCCTACAATGAGCAGTTCTTC
TRBJ2-7	TRBV19	.	.	CASSSWGDPSYEQYF	TGTGCCAGTAGTTCATGGGGGGATCCTTCCTACGAGCAGTACTTC
TRBJ1-2	TRBV28	once	.	CASSSRWAHRGAYGYTF	TGTGCCAGCAGCTCCCGTTGGGCCCATAGGGGTGCCTATGGCTACACCTTC
TRBJ2-6	TRBV19	.	.	CASSPSGRAGANVLTF	TGTGCCAGTAGCCCCTCTGGGAGAGCTGGGGCCAACGTCCTGACTTTC
TRBJ1-2	TRBV5-1	.	.	CASSSGVQTGLYGYTF	TGCGCCAGCAGCTCAGGGGTCCAAACAGGTCTCTATGGCTACACCTTC
TRBJ1-4	TRBV7-8	.	.	CASSPGGEKLFF	TGTGCCAGCAGCCCGGGGGGGGAAAAACTGTTTTTT
TRBJ1-2	TRBV6-5	.	.	CASQDRRYGYTF	TGTGCCAGCCAGGACAGAAGATATGGCTACACCTTC
TRBJ1-5	TRBV27	once	TRBD1	CASSPGQGYQPQHF	TGTGCCAGCAGTCCGGGACAGGGCTATCAGCCCCAGCATTTT
TRBJ1-1	TRBV4-2	.	TRBD1	CASSQDSGQGGTEAFF	TGTGCCAGCAGCCAAGATTCCGGACAGGGAGGCACTGAAGCTTTCTTT
TRBJ1-2	TRBV10-1	.	TRBD1	CASIRQGVHYGYTF	TGCGCCAGCATTCGACAGGGAGTTCACTATGGCTACACCTTC
TRBJ2-7	TRBV5-4	.	TRBD2	CASSSSGSSYEQYF	TGTGCCAGCAGCTCGAGCGGGAGCTCCTACGAGCAGTACTTC
TRBJ2-1	TRBV5-1	.	.	CASSLWGVGNEQFF	TGCGCCAGCAGCCTCTGGGGGGTGGGGAATGAGCAGTTCTTC
TRBJ1-1	TRBV29-1	.	.	CSVRDATEAFF	TGCAGCGTCCGTGATGCGACAGAAGCTTTCTTT
TRBJ1-5	TRBV21-1	.	.	CASGEQGAGNQPQHF	TGTGCCAGCGGAGAACAGGGGGCCGGCAATCAGCCCCAGCATTTT
TRBJ2-3	TRBV2	.	.	CASLLSGLRADTQYF	TGTGCCAGCCTCCTCAGCGGGTTAAGAGCAGATACGCAGTATTTT
TRBJ2-5	TRBV7-2	.	.	CASSLIVFQETQYF	TGTGCCAGCAGCCTAATCGTATTCCAAGAGACCCAGTACTTC
TRBJ1-5	TRBV30	.	.	CAWSVAGLLGSQPQHF	TGTGCCTGGAGTGTCGCAGGGCTACTCGGTAGTCAGCCCCAGCATTTT
TRBJ2-7	TRBV18	.	.	CASSPPSATYEQYF	TGTGCCAGCTCACCTCCTAGCGCGACCTACGAGCAGTACTTC
TRBJ2-7	TRBV7-9	.	.	CASSFTIRAYEQYF	TGTGCCAGCAGCTTTACAATCCGGGCCTACGAGCAGTACTTC
TRBJ2-2	TRBV7-9	.	TRBD1	CASRGQGAGELFF	TGTGCCAGCAGGGGACAGGGGGCCGGGGAGCTGTTTTTT
TRBJ1-3	TRBV7-9	once	TRBD1	CASSRTGDGNTIYF	TGTGCCAGCAGCCGTACAGGGGACGGAAACACCATATATTTT
TRBJ2-2	TRBV18	.	TRBD2	CASSPFIGLADLTGELFF	TGTGCCAGCTCACCATTCATTGGACTAGCGGACCTCACCGGGGAGCTGTTTTTT
TRBJ1-2	TRBV5-4	once	.	CASSPVGVPGEGYTF	TGTGCCAGCAGCCCTGTGGGGGTTCCAGGGGAAGGCTACACCTTC
TRBJ1-5	TRBV7-2	.	.	CASSYGVNQPQHF	TGTGCCAGCAGCTACGGGGTTAATCAGCCCCAGCATTTT
TRBJ2-7	TRBV6-5	.	TRBD2	CASRTSGQIYEQYF	TGTGCCAGCAGGACTAGCGGACAAATCTACGAGCAGTACTTC
TRBJ2-3	TRBV7-5	.	.	CVRSFRGAGDTQYF	TGTGTCAGAAGCTTTCGGGGGGCCGGAGATACGCAGTATTTT
TRBJ1-3	TRBV11-1	once	.	CASSSGRGNTIYF	TGTGCCAGCAGCTCGGGAAGGGGGAACACCATATATTTT
TRBJ2-5	TRBV6-1	.	.	CASLPPRERGETQYF	TGTGCCAGCCTCCCTCCACGGGAACGGGGAGAGACCCAGTACTTC
TRBJ1-2	TRBV11-2	once	.	CASSLDGAGAGYTF	TGTGCCAGCAGCTTAGATGGGGCAGGCGCTGGCTACACCTTC
TRBJ1-1	TRBV11-2	once	.	CASSRVETTEAFF	TGTGCCAGCAGCCGGGTAGAGACCACTGAAGCTTTCTTT
TRBJ2-7	TRBV6-1	.	.	CASSDGQTNLYEQYF	TGTGCCAGCAGTGATGGACAGACTAACCTCTACGAGCAGTACTTC
TRBJ1-2	TRBV5-4	.	TRBD1	CASSIRTTGTGDGYTF	TGTGCCAGCAGCATACGAACTACCGGGACAGGGGATGGCTACACCTTC
TRBJ1-3	TRBV5-3	.	TRBD1	CARSRFGIQSSWRGPAGNTIYF	TGTGCCAGAAGCCGATTTGGAATACAAAGCTCATGGAGGGGGCCTGCTGGAAACACCATATATTTT
TRBJ2-1	TRBV5-1	.	.	CASSLDSGYNEQFF	TGCGCCAGCAGCTTGGATTCAGGGTACAATGAGCAGTTCTTC
TRBJ1-1	TRBV27	once	.	CASSFSRDTEAFF	TGTGCCAGCAGTTTTTCGAGAGACACTGAAGCTTTCTTT
TRBJ2-2	TRBV18	.	.	CASSPGAATGELFF	TGTGCCAGCTCACCAGGGGCGGCCACCGGGGAGCTGTTTTTT